The T cell receptor (beta chain) described here comes from a study of shared clonotypes between healthy human individuals. Overall study findings and caveats: Generation probability values for non-shared clonotypes were lower than those for clonotypes shared by all four donors. Memory subsets generally showed smaller estimated richness than naive subsets did.

The naive CD8 population came from CD45RO-negative cells selected for CCR7, without terminally differentiated effector memory CD45RA+ cells. Some clones are missing from TCRdb's copy, which holds only in-frame ones; the method was immunoSEQ multiplex PCR. The profile shows around 700,000 clones, about 90% of them singletons. V shed 3 bases and J shed 4 bases, with 18 bases lying between them. In germline, CDR1 is SGHVS, CDR2 FNYEAQ. The CDR3 has 16 residues. A word on this clone: Its antigen is not known.

The TCR originated in a man in his thirties or forties in good health. This chain uses TRBV7-6 with TRBJ1-1, with a possible D match to TRBD1 (5 bases). Sequencing was performed on naive CD8+ T cells sorted from blood. The CDR3 bases are TGTGCCAGCAGCTTCTCCCGGGGCGGAGGAGTCACTGAAGCTTTCTTT. Protein product: CASSFSRGGGVTEAFF.